Listed here are 20 T cell receptor beta chains from one sample, sequenced in a study of cytomegalovirus exposure and HLA in healthy donors. Some clones are missing from TCRdb's copy, which holds only in-frame ones; the method was immunoSEQ multiplex PCR. The table has about 220,000 clones, roughly 83% seen once. Material for sequencing was PBMCs. These receptors were collected from a woman in her twenties or thirties in good health and CMV-seropositive.

This clone was detected once. This chain joins TRBV13 and TRBJ2-1, with D tentatively TRBD2 (7 bases). The V gene's germline CDR1 is PRHDT and CDR2 FYEKMQ (reference sequence). Trimming took off 2 bases at V and 4 bases at J, with 12 bases between the two ends. The CDR3 sequence is 15 residues long. The CDR3 DNA is TGTGCCAGCAGCTTACGGGGGGCTATATACAATGAGCAGTTCTTC. Protein product: CASSLRGAIYNEQFF.

The V gene is TRBV7-2, the J gene TRBJ2-5; 8 bases map to TRBD2. V shed 4 bases, J shed 0 bases, and the junction held 4 bases outside the gene matches. Germline CDR1 reads SGHTA; CDR2 reads FQGNSA. The CDR3 extends over 15 amino acids. CDR3 bases: TGTGCCAGCAGCTCTGGACTAGCTAACCAAGAGACCCAGTACTTC. Its protein is CASSSGLANQETQYF. Filled out from reference TRBV7-2 and TRBJ2-5, the complete variable domain reads GAGVSQSPSNKVTEKGKDVELRCDPISGHTALYWYRQSLGQGLEFLIYFQGNSAPDKSGLPSDRFSAERTGGSVSTLTIQRTQQEDSAVYLCASSSGLANQETQYFGPGTRLLVL.

In this sample, this clone turned up a few times. This chain links TRBV6-5 with TRBJ1-1; 8 nucleotides match TRBD1. The length of the CDR3 is 11 residues. Germline V lookup: CDR1 MNHEY, CDR2 SVGAGI. With 6 bases clipped from V and 12 bases from J, the junction kept 6 bases outside the gene matches. The CDR3 DNA reads TGTGCCAGCAGACAGGACAGGGCAACTTTCTTT. Translation gives CASRQDRATFF.

This chain connects TRBV27 to TRBJ1-1, with a possible D match to TRBD1 (5 bases). CDR3 length equals 12 residues. From germline, CDR1 is MNHEY and CDR2 SMNVEV (reference sequence). V gave up 7 bases and J gave up 1 base, with 7 bases separating them. CDR3 sequence (DNA): TGTGCCAGCATCGACAGGAACACTGAAGCTTTCTTT. This sequence encodes CASIDRNTEAFF.

V usage is TRBV5-5 and J usage is TRBJ1-2; possible D gene TRBD1, 6 bases. CDR1 SGHKS and CDR2 YYEKEE come from the germline V gene (reference sequence). This CDR3 is 14 amino acids long. V was trimmed by 0 bases and J by 10 bases, leaving 16 bases between them. The CDR3, as DNA: TGTGCCAGCAGCTTGGAGACAGGACCTTTTGTCTACACCTTC. It translates to CASSLETGPFVYTF. Supplemented by reference TRBV5-5 and TRBJ1-2, the full variable domain reads DAGVTQSPTHLIKTRGQQVTLRCSPISGHKSVSWYQQVLGQGPQFIFQYYEKEERGRGNFPDRFSARQFPNYSSELNVNALLLGDSALYLCASSLETGPFVYTFGSGTRLTVV.

The V call is TRBV28, the J call TRBJ2-7; perhaps D is TRBD1 or TRBD2 (6 bases each). Per the germline V gene, CDR1 is MDHEN and CDR2 is SYDVKM. Trimming removed 8 bases at V and 6 bases at J, with 17 bases between. There are 13 residues in the CDR3. The CDR3 nucleotides are TGTGCCAGCCAGGGGCCCCCGGAGGGCGAGCAGTACTTC. Translating gives CASQGPPEGEQYF.

The V and J genes are TRBV28 and TRBJ1-2; 7 bases line up with TRBD1. The CDR3 length is 16 residues. J was trimmed by 1 base and V by 4 bases; bases with no gene match: 9. Per germline, CDR1 MDHEN and CDR2 SYDVKM. The CDR3 loop is CASSSPGQALNYGYTF. The CDR3 DNA sequence: TGTGCCAGCAGTTCCCCAGGACAGGCCCTTAACTATGGCTACACCTTC.

This chain uses TRBV6-1 with TRBJ1-2; D might be TRBD1 (5 bases). V was trimmed by 2 bases and J by 5 bases, leaving 15 bases between them. The CDR3 loop spans 15 amino acids. Germline CDR1 reads MNHNS; CDR2 reads SASEGT. CDR3 sequence: CASSEYEGSGYGYTF. The DNA of the CDR3 is TGTGCCAGCAGTGAATATGAGGGGTCAGGTTATGGCTACACCTTC.

This sequence joins TRBV27 and TRBJ2-5; 8 bases match TRBD1. The CDR3 runs to 15 residues. Trimming cost V 5 bases and J 5 bases; bases outside gene matches: 10. Germline CDR1 and CDR2: MNHEY and SMNVEV (reference sequence). The CDR3 DNA is TGTGCCAGCAGTCCGCGGACAGGGAAGTTGGAGACCCAGTACTTC. This codes for CASSPRTGKLETQYF.

DNA of the CDR3: TGTGCCTGGACAACAGACTCTGGGGCCAACGTCCTGACTTTC. This sequence encodes CAWTTDSGANVLTF. This chain uses TRBV30 with TRBJ2-6, with D unclear. Per germline, CDR1 GTSNPN and CDR2 SVGIG (reference sequence). V was cut by 4 bases and J by 0 bases, with 7 bases left in between. This CDR3 comprises 14 residues.

This CDR3 reads CASSLRREAFF. The CDR3 DNA follows: TGTGCCAGCAGTCTCCGACGGGAAGCTTTCTTT. The V gene is TRBV28, the J gene TRBJ1-1; D not certain. Trimming removed 5 bases from V and 8 bases from J, with 9 bases in between. CDR3 size: 11 residues. The germline gives CDR1 MDHEN, CDR2 SYDVKM.

The rearrangement joins TRBV27 to TRBJ2-1; no clear D gene. Germline CDR1 and CDR2: MNHEY and SMNVEV (reference sequence). Trimming removed 4 bases from V and 5 bases from J, with 21 bases in between. The CDR3 consists of 17 residues. The CDR3 region is CASSYYGGRTWDNEQFF. The CDR3 DNA sequence: TGTGCCAGCAGTTACTATGGCGGACGGACCTGGGACAATGAGCAGTTCTTC.

A few counts support this clone. V usage is TRBV27 and J usage is TRBJ1-5; no clear D gene. Per germline, CDR1 MNHEY and CDR2 SMNVEV (reference sequence). The CDR3 sequence is 13 residues long. The V gene lost 6 bases and the J gene lost 5 bases, with 11 bases spanning the gap. This CDR3 is CASSWGRYQPQHF. The CDR3, as DNA: TGTGCCAGCAGCTGGGGAAGGTATCAGCCCCAGCATTTT.

The CDR3, as DNA: TGTGCCAGCACTCCGGGATCCCTAAACTATGGCTACACCTTC. Translation gives CASTPGSLNYGYTF. The rearrangement links TRBV28 to TRBJ1-2; D uncertain. V dropped 7 bases and J dropped 2 bases, with 14 bases sitting between them. This CDR3 contains 14 residues. Looked up from germline, CDR1 is MDHEN and CDR2 is SYDVKM.

The J gene is TRBJ2-7, the V gene TRBV9; 11 bases map to TRBD2. This CDR3 spans 14 amino acids. Germline CDR1 is SGDLS and CDR2 is YYNGEE. After removal of 0 bases from V and 6 bases from J, the junction contained 2 bases not matched to a gene. As DNA, the CDR3 is TGTGCCAGCAGCGTAGTAGCGGGAGGGGGCGAGCAGTACTTC. As protein: CASSVVAGGGEQYF.

This clone was picked up one time. J is TRBJ2-7 and V is TRBV19; 9 nucleotides line up with TRBD1. The V gene end was trimmed by 3 bases and the J gene end by 9 bases; junction bases not matched to a gene: 9. CDR3 length: 14 amino acids. Germline CDR1 is LNHDA and CDR2 is SQIVND (reference sequence). CDR3 DNA sequence: TGTGCCAGTAGTATCCAGGACAGGGGCGAAGGGCAGTACTTC. Its protein is CASSIQDRGEGQYF. The full variable domain, with the rest looked up from reference TRBV19 and TRBJ2-7, is DGGITQSPKYLFRKEGQNVTLSCEQNLNHDAMYWYRQDPGQGLRLIYYSQIVNDFQKGDIAEGYSVSREKKESFPLTVTSAQKNPTAFYLCASSIQDRGEGQYFGPGTRLTVT.

The V gene is TRBV12-5, the J gene TRBJ1-2; 8 nucleotides align to TRBD1. The CDR3 has 14 amino acids. The germline gives CDR1 LGHNT, CDR2 FRNRAP. Trimming cost V 3 bases and J 12 bases; bases outside gene matches: 12. The CDR3 region is CASGFYRDRNTHTF. The CDR3 DNA follows: TGTGCTAGTGGTTTTTACCGGGACAGGAATACTCACACCTTC.

The rearrangement links TRBV28 to TRBJ1-2; 12 bases are shared with TRBD1. The CDR3 is made up of 15 amino acids. With 6 bases clipped from V and 7 bases from J, the junction kept 9 bases outside the gene matches. Germline lookup yields CDR1 MDHEN and CDR2 SYDVKM. The CDR3 nucleotides are TGTGCCAGCAGAGGATCGGGACAGGGGGCGGGTGGCTACACCTTC. This encodes CASRGSGQGAGGYTF.

This clone was picked up one time. The V and J genes are TRBV30 and TRBJ2-7; TRBD1 aligns across 8 bases. In germline, CDR1 is GTSNPN, CDR2 SVGIG (reference sequence). The V segment lost 6 bases and the J segment 5 bases; nucleotides outside the gene matches: 3. This CDR3 spans 11 amino acids. CDR3 sequence: CACMTGDEQYF. The CDR3 coding sequence is TGTGCCTGCATGACAGGGGACGAGCAGTACTTC.

The chain uses TRBV5-1 and TRBJ2-7; D is unclear. The CDR3 runs to 13 residues. Germline loops: CDR1 SGHRS, CDR2 YFSETQ. V was clipped by 0 bases and J by 3 bases, with 7 bases between them. CDR3 coding DNA: TGCGCCAGCAGCTTGGGTCGCCTCTACGAGCAGTACTTC. Its translation is CASSLGRLYEQYF.